This T cell receptor (beta chain) was observed in a study of graft-versus-host responses after intestinal transplantation (dated by TCRdb to the early 2020s). Study-level background: The transplants that recipients got were multivisceral, liver-intestinal, or isolated intestinal. Of the 20 to 25 intestinal transplant recipients enrolled in the cohort, one of whom was a retransplant, 3 patients without pretransplant specimens were excluded. Graft-versus-host and host-versus-graft alloreactive T cell clones were tracked in the graft, circulation and bone marrow after intestinal transplantation using bulk TCR-beta CDR3 sequencing. Instead of going to the commercial service, samples from a few later patients were sequenced in-house on an Illumina MiSeq and processed with MiXCR. Donor T cell macrochimerism was defined as a peak of at least 4% donor T cells among recipient peripheral blood mononuclear cells. Alloreactive clones were identified by sequencing pre-transplant mixed lymphocyte reaction products and comparing them with unstimulated pre-transplant donor and recipient T cells. Every recipient was given anti-thymocyte globulin induction, then maintenance tacrolimus and steroids for roughly three years.

What the work shows at the level of the full study, not this receptor alone: Peak levels of circulating GvH clones were associated with declines in HvG clones early after transplant. Patients with donor T cell macrochimerism had high GvH to HvG T cell clonal ratios in their allografts. The conclusions were limited by the relatively low number and heterogeneity of the intestinal transplant patients. GvH clones turned up in recipient bone marrow, with some appearing earlier in ileal mucosa or blood, a pattern consistent with an intestinal mucosal origin.

The library was obtained by the immunoSEQ multiplex PCR assay. In most patients, genomic DNA was isolated using the Qiagen DNeasy Blood and Tissue Kit and sent frozen to Adaptive Biotechnologies for TCR sequencing. Adaptive Biotechnologies carried out high-throughput TCR-beta CDR3 sequencing of genomic DNA for most patients. The paper's processing steps were these. Adaptive's ImmunoSEQ software supplied the TCR sequencing data for 15 to 20 patients, while MiXCR and VDJtools were used to process a few other patients. To correct CD4 versus CD8 sorting errors, any sequence found in both subsets at a frequency ratio below 5:1 was removed. Because the origin of CDR3 nucleotide sequences shared between donor and recipient could not be assigned, those sequences were removed. At least 2-fold expansion over unstimulated cells and a minimum CFSE-low frequency of 0.002% (template counts) or 0.001% (read counts) were required for clones to be classified as alloreactive. Clones detected in sequenced pre-transplant spleen, lymph node, or MLR CFSE-low populations of the donor or recipient were defined as mappable. Cumulative frequency of alloreactive clones was calculated as a percentage of all sequences weighted by copy number. TCRdb re-hosts the immuneACCESS table, in-frame sequences only. Its copies lack some clones; in the studies checked, an unresolved V gene accounts for under half of them, and the cause for the rest is not known. The D gene and trimming were derived from the DNA, and the V and J assignments and clone size from that table. The sample includes about 120,000 clones, with roughly 95% observed a single time. The ten largest clones take up roughly 3% of the sample.

For this clone: There is no known antigen for this receptor. Base-call qualities are not available, and no considerably larger clone is one nucleotide away.

Spanning cysteine to phenylalanine, the CDR3 consists of 14 amino acids. The CDR3 DNA has 42 bases and is translated from base 1. V gives up 3 bases and J gives up 4 bases, and the segment between their germline ends measures 12 bases. CDR1 is given as MDHEN and CDR2 as SYDVKM, both from the germline V gene. Reading the label with the study, this specimen's time point is: cells obtained before transplantation from donor or recipient. CD3+CD4+ and CD3+CD8+ populations were FACS-sorted from unstimulated pre-transplant donor and recipient cells taken from spleen or lymph nodes. The chain uses TRBV28 and TRBJ2-5, with the identity of the D gene unclear. The sequences come from unstimulated CD8+ T cells sorted from spleen or lymph node cells, collected before intestinal transplant. This sequence was found in a human donor who received an intestinal transplant. The DNA sequence reads TGTGCCAGCAGTTTTAGCCCTCAAGTAGAGACCCAGTACTTC. It translates as CASSFSPQVETQYF.